The source of this T cell receptor beta chain is a study of shared clonotypes between healthy human individuals. As concerns this clone: Its target is not known.

Germline V gene lookup returns CDR1 SGHVS and CDR2 FQNEAQ. Trimming at V came to 0 bases and at J to 1 base, leaving 6 bases not matched to a gene. The CDR3 totals 18 residues. Authors' processing steps: Filtering of immunoSEQ junctional sequences could not match full-length read filtering. Here immunoSEQ multiplex PCR was the method, and the copy in TCRdb shows in-frame clones only, minus some. V and J calls and clone size are given by that table; D and trimming were obtained from the DNA. The sample has 400,000 to 550,000 clones; 70% to 80% are singletons. Notes on the study in general: Among donors, clonotype sharing was expected to be affected by sequencing depth.

This sequence originates from a middle-aged woman in good health. Some clones in this sample may be carry-over from other donors' samples. The sample taken for sequencing was PBMCs. The chain carries TRBV7-8 and TRBJ2-1, with TRBD2 identical over 10 bases. The CDR3 reads CASSLAASGRRSYNEQFF. CDR3 DNA: TGTGCCAGCAGCTTAGCGGCTAGCGGGAGACGGTCCTACAATGAGCAGTTCTTC. Full variable domain (missing parts from reference TRBV7-8 and TRBJ2-1): GAGVSQSPRYKVAKRGQDVALRCDPISGHVSLFWYQQALGQGPEFLTYFQNEAQLDKSGLPSDRFFAERPEGSVSTLKIQRTQQEDSAVYLCASSLAASGRRSYNEQFFGPGTRLTVL.